This T cell receptor beta chain was identified during a study of OX40 agonist ivuxolimab in advanced cancers. About the investigation overall: Ivuxolimab, which targeted the costimulatory receptor OX40 (CD134), was an agonistic, fully human IgG2 monoclonal antibody. Intravenous ivuxolimab was administered to patients every 2 weeks at six dose levels: 0.01, 0.1, 0.3, 1.5, 3 and 10 mg/kg. Of the approximately 50 dose-escalation patients, hepatocellular carcinoma was present in around 20, melanoma in around 15, renal cell carcinoma in 9 and head and neck cancer in 9. A male proportion of around 81% and a mean age of approximately 55 years, ranging from about 20 to 85, were recorded for the dose-escalation cohort. Prior anti-PD-1, anti-PD-L1 or anti-CTLA-4 therapy was permitted, and checkpoint inhibitors had been received by roughly two fifths of dose-escalation patients. Partial responses occurred in three dose-escalation patients: two with cutaneous melanoma and one with hepatocellular carcinoma. Peripheral TCRbeta sequencing was intended to test whether TCR sequence diversity was altered and clonal T-cell expansion was caused by ivuxolimab. The paper covers the monotherapy dose-escalation part of the phase I ivuxolimab trial, which included N of about 51 patients.

On this clone itself: Its antigen specificity is not known. No much larger clone is present one base from it, and per-base qualities are unavailable.

To sequence the TCRbeta CDR3 region, genomic DNA was isolated from the sorted cells. The immunoSEQ Assay was used to sequence the TCRbeta CDR3 regions. In TCRdb, the immuneACCESS table is reduced to in-frame sequences with V and J assigned. These tables do not hold every clone; where another copy was compared, an unresolved V gene accounts for under half, and the others remain unexplained. This sample has some 64,000 clones in its table, and about 87% of those were observed once. The leading ten clones occupy approximately 2.8% of the sample. Patients with autoimmune disease history or receiving systemic immunosuppression were excluded from the trial. In every dose cohort, peripheral blood was drawn for TCR sequencing at baseline, cycle 4 day 1, and cycle 7 day 1. The samples were taken from a phase I, first-in-human, multicenter, open-label dose-escalation trial of ivuxolimab. Adults with locally advanced or metastatic head and neck squamous cell, hepatocellular, melanoma or renal cell carcinoma were enrolled in the trial. Before TCR sequencing, CD4+ T cells and CD8+ T cells were sorted from peripheral blood as separate populations.

What the research found in general, with its limitations: Antigen specificity was not determined for the clonally expanded peripheral T cells. In the 0.1-3.0 mg/kg groups, partial responders were among the patients with the lowest normalized peripheral clonal expansion, particularly in CD8+ T cells. After ivuxolimab, more expanded clones were found on average in CD8+ T cells than in CD4+ T cells. Low levels of normalized T-cell clonal expansion were also seen in some patients who did not respond. At doses of 0.1 to 3.0 mg/kg, clonal expansion of both CD4+ and CD8+ blood T cells was observed from baseline to week 6.

This sample comprised CD4+ or CD8+ T cells sorted from blood, obtained in a trial of the OX40 agonist ivuxolimab. The sequence was collected from an adult with an advanced solid tumor such as melanoma, head and neck, liver or kidney cancer.

The DNA sequence is as follows: TGTGCCAGCAATGGGCGGGAGGGGTACAATGAGCAGTTCTTC. Translated, this gives CASNGREGYNEQFF. The rearrangement joined TRBV28 to TRBJ2-1, with 9 bases matching TRBD2. From the cysteine through the phenylalanine, the CDR3 covers 14 amino acids. Only the CDR3 portion is preserved as DNA: 42 bases, with reading frame beginning at the first base. V is trimmed back by 7 bases and J by 4 bases, and the junction contains 5 bases that no gene match accounts for. The CDR1 and CDR2 encoded by the germline V gene are MDHEN and SYDVKM.